The clone carrying this T cell receptor (beta chain) was detected only once. The sample comes from a study of blood T cell repertoires in COVID-19. Study overall: Researchers got acute and convalescent COVID-19 samples from the United States, Italy and Spain. T cells, B-cell-depleted T cells, or PBMCs supplied cDNA or gDNA.

Original processing methods: Cell counts per sample came from amplifying reference gene primers. Profiled with immunoSEQ multiplex PCR; TCRdb holds only in-frame clones, not every one. The V and J calls and clone size come from that table; D and trimming were worked out from the DNA. The table shows 150,000 to 200,000 clones, with around 93% occurring only once. Trimming removed 6 bases from V and 6 bases from J, with 9 bases in between. Germline CDR1 and CDR2: MNHEY and SVGAGI. The CDR3 length is 12 residues. Specimen: peripheral blood. The sequence derives from a woman aged 45-60 years with acute or convalescent COVID-19. The chain recombines TRBV6-5 with TRBJ2-1; weak D call: TRBD1 (5 bases). CDR3 nucleotide sequence: TGTGCCAGCAGCCGGACAAGCAATGAGCAGTTCTTC. Protein: CASSRTSNEQFF.